These 14 T cell receptor beta chains were all obtained from the same sample, sequenced in a study of blood T cell repertoires in COVID-19. The method was immunoSEQ multiplex PCR; TCRdb's version includes in-frame clones alone and lacks a portion of them. The table has 260,000 or so clones, about 85% seen once. Material: PBMCs or T cells enriched from blood (not recorded which). Receptors were obtained from a woman aged 45 to 65 who had recovered from COVID-19.

V is TRBV7-9 and J is TRBJ2-2, with TRBD2 as a possible D gene (5 bases). CDR1 is SEHNR and CDR2 is FQNEAQ in the germline V gene (reference sequence). The CDR3 has 12 amino acids. Trimming took 7 bases from V and 7 from J, leaving 10 bases between them. The CDR3 DNA is TGTGCCAGCACCGCACGGGACGGGGAGCTGTTTTTT. Protein product: CASTARDGELFF.

V and J are TRBV5-4 and TRBJ1-4; D unclear. Germline values: CDR1 SGHNT, CDR2 YYREEE (reference sequence). The CDR3 sequence is 13 residues long. V lost 2 bases and J 4 bases, leaving 6 bases between the germline ends. CDR3 residues: CASSFGSNEKLFF. In DNA form, the CDR3 reads TGTGCCAGCAGCTTTGGCAGTAATGAAAAACTGTTTTTT. The full variable domain, completed using reference TRBV5-4 and TRBJ1-4, is ETGVTQSPTHLIKTRGQQVTLRCSSQSGHNTVSWYQQALGQGPQFIFQYYREEENGRGNFPPRFSGLQFPNYSSELNVNALELDDSALYLCASSFGSNEKLFFGSGTQLSVL.

CDR3 DNA: TGTGCCATCGGGGACAGGGGGTCATTTGAGCAGTTCTTC. Encoded protein: CAIGDRGSFEQFF. The V and J genes are TRBV19 and TRBJ2-1; 11 nucleotides agree with TRBD1. The CDR3 is made up of 13 amino acids. V lost 10 bases to trimming and J lost 9 bases; unmatched junction nucleotides: 8. Germline V gives CDR1 LNHDA, CDR2 SQIVND (reference sequence).

CDR3: CASSSAGAGNTIYF. The CDR3, as DNA: TGTGCCAGCAGTTCCGCCGGGGCTGGAAACACCATATATTTT. The rearrangement joins TRBV27 to TRBJ1-3; D is uncertain. The ends were cut back, 4 bases at V and 2 bases at J, with 9 bases in the middle. This CDR3 comprises 14 residues. The germline gives CDR1 MNHEY, CDR2 SMNVEV (reference sequence).

This chain joins TRBV7-2 and TRBJ2-1; 9 bases align to TRBD2. This CDR3 region has 15 residues. With 2 bases clipped from V and 10 bases from J, the junction kept 9 bases outside the gene matches. Germline V gene sequence: CDR1 SGHTA, CDR2 FQGNSA. CDR3 region: CASSLSVGGTSEQFF. Here the CDR3 DNA reads TGTGCCAGCAGCTTAAGCGTCGGCGGGACTAGCGAGCAGTTCTTC.

The chain recombines TRBV11-2 with TRBJ2-7, with 8 bases aligning to TRBD2. Germline lookup yields CDR1 SGHAT and CDR2 FQNNGV. V lost 2 bases and J lost 3; bases outside the gene matches: 12. The CDR3 spans 17 residues. The CDR3 DNA reads TGTGCCAGCAGCTTACGCCCTTTTCTAGCGGGCCACTACGAGCAGTACTTC. Protein: CASSLRPFLAGHYEQYF.

The rearrangement links TRBV5-8 to TRBJ2-7; 9 bases map to TRBD2. The CDR3 totals 14 residues. Germline trimming cut 5 bases from V and 5 bases from J; bases unmatched to any gene: 8. Germline CDR1 and CDR2: SGHTS and YDEGEE. The CDR3 DNA reads TGTGCCAGCAGTACCGGGACTAGCAGAAACGAGCAGTACTTC. Amino acid sequence: CASSTGTSRNEQYF.

This clone has more than one count but fewer than ten. V and J are TRBV13 and TRBJ2-3; D is perhaps TRBD2 (6 bases). Trimming removed 1 base from V and 0 bases from J, with 14 bases in between. Germline CDR1 is PRHDT and CDR2 is FYEKMQ (reference sequence). The CDR3 has 17 amino acids. The CDR3 loop reads CASSLARDFSSTDTQYF. CDR3 coding DNA: TGTGCCAGCAGCTTAGCCCGGGACTTCTCTAGCACAGATACGCAGTATTTT.

The chain employs TRBV19 and TRBJ1-6; the D gene is possibly TRBD1 (6 bases). In germline, CDR1 is LNHDA, CDR2 SQIVND (reference sequence). CDR3 length: 15 amino acids. Trimming removed 8 bases from V and 4 bases from J, with 15 bases in between. Written as DNA, the CDR3 is TGTGCCAGTCGTCGGACAGATGATTATAATTCACCCCTCCACTTT. Protein product: CASRRTDDYNSPLHF.

The chain carries TRBV7-3 and TRBJ2-1, with D tentatively TRBD1 (6 bases). This CDR3 has 15 residues. Germline V gene data show CDR1 as SGHTA and CDR2 as FQGTGA. V shed 5 bases and J shed 5 bases, with 16 bases lying between them. The CDR3 region is CASSLRDIGNNEQFF. The DNA for the CDR3 is TGTGCCAGCAGCCTCCGGGACATAGGGAACAATGAGCAGTTCTTC.

The chain joins TRBV10-3 to TRBJ2-7, with 11 bases fitting TRBD2. V lost 5 bases, J lost 3 bases, and 3 bases stayed unmatched. Per the germline V gene, CDR1 is ENHRY and CDR2 is SYGVKD. There are 14 residues in the CDR3. For the CDR3, the DNA is TGTGCCATCAGTCTTAGCGGGGGGGACTACGAGCAGTACTTC. Amino acid sequence: CAISLSGGDYEQYF.

The rearrangement joins TRBV4-1 to TRBJ2-7; perhaps TRBD2 as D (6 bases). Trimming removed 0 bases from V and 0 bases from J, with 12 bases in between. Per the germline V gene, CDR1 is MGHRA and CDR2 is YSYEKL. The CDR3 has 16 amino acids. The CDR3 nucleotides are TGCGCCAGCAGCCAAGATTACGGGGGTCTCTCCTACGAGCAGTACTTC. This codes for CASSQDYGGLSYEQYF.

The rearrangement joins TRBV27 to TRBJ2-3; D may be TRBD1 (5 bases). The CDR3 has 13 residues. CDR1 and CDR2 (germline): MNHEY, SMNVEV (reference sequence). Trimming removed 6 bases at V and 1 base at J, with 8 bases between. In nucleotides, the CDR3 is TGTGCCAGCAGGGGCAGGGGCACAGATACGCAGTATTTT. Protein: CASRGRGTDTQYF.

The V gene is TRBV30, the J gene TRBJ1-6; D is possibly TRBD1 (5 bases). CDR1 and CDR2 (germline): GTSNPN, SVGIG (reference sequence). The CDR3 is 13 residues long. Trimming took 4 bases from V and 7 from J, leaving 11 bases between them. CDR3 nucleotide sequence: TGTGCCTGGATCTCAGGGATCAATTCACCCCTCCACTTT. Translated, it gives CAWISGINSPLHF.